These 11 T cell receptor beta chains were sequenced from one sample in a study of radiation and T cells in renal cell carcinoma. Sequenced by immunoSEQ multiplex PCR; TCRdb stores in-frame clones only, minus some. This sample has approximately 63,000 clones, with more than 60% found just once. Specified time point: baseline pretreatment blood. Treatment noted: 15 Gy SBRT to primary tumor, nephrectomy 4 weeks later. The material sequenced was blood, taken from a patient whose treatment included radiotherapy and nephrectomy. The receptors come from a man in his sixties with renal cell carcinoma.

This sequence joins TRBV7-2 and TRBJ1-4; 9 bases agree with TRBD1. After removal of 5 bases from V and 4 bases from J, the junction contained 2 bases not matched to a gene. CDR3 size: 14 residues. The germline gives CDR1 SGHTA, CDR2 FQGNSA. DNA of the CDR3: TGTGCCAGCAGCAAGACAGGGGGTAATGAAAAACTGTTTTTT. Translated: CASSKTGGNEKLFF.

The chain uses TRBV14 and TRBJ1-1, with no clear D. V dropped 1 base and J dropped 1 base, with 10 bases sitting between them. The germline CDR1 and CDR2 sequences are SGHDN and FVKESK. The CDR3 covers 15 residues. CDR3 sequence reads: CASSQGSRGNTEAFF. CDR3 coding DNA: TGTGCCAGCAGCCAAGGTTCACGAGGGAACACTGAAGCTTTCTTT.

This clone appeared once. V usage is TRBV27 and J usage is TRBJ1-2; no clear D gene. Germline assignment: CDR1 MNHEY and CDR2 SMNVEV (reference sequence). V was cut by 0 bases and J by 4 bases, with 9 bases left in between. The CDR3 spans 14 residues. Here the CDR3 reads CASSLSKALYGYTF. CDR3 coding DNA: TGTGCCAGCAGTTTATCGAAGGCACTCTATGGCTACACCTTC.

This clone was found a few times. The CDR3 region has the DNA TGTGCCAGCAGCGCATTGACGGTGAACACTGAAGCTTTCTTT. Translating gives CASSALTVNTEAFF. The V and J genes are TRBV9 and TRBJ1-1; D unresolved. V was shortened by 3 bases and J by 0 bases, with 9 bases between the two germline ends. Germline V gene sequence: CDR1 SGDLS, CDR2 YYNGEE. The CDR3 spans 14 residues. Combining the CDR3 with reference TRBV9 and TRBJ1-1 gives the whole variable domain DSGVTQTPKHLITATGQRVTLRCSPRSGDLSVYWYQQSLDQGLQFLIQYYNGEERAKGNILERFSAQQFPDLHSELNLSSLELGDSALYFCASSALTVNTEAFFGQGTRLTVV.

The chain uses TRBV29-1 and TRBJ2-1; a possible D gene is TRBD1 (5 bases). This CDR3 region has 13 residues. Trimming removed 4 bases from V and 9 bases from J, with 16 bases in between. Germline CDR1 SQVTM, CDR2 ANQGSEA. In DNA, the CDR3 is TGCAGCGTTGCAGGCCAGGGTTGGGGTGAGCAGTTCTTC. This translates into CSVAGQGWGEQFF.

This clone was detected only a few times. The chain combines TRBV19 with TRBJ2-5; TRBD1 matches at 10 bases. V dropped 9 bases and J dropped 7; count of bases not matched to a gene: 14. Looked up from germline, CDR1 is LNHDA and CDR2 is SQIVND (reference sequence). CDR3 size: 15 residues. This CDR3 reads CASAIRQGAFGTQYF. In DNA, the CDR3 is TGTGCCAGCGCCATAAGACAGGGGGCTTTCGGGACCCAGTACTTC. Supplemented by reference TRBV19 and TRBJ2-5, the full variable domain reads DGGITQSPKYLFRKEGQNVTLSCEQNLNHDAMYWYRQDPGQGLRLIYYSQIVNDFQKGDIAEGYSVSREKKESFPLTVTSAQKNPTAFYLCASAIRQGAFGTQYFGPGTRLLVL.

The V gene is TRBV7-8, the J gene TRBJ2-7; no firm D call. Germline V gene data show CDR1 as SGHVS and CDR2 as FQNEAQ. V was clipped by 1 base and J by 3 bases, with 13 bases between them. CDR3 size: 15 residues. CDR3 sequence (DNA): TGTGCCAGCAGCTTAGAATATGCACCTCTCTACGAGCAGTACTTC. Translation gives CASSLEYAPLYEQYF. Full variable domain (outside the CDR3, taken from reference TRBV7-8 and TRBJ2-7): GAGVSQSPRYKVAKRGQDVALRCDPISGHVSLFWYQQALGQGPEFLTYFQNEAQLDKSGLPSDRFFAERPEGSVSTLKIQRTQQEDSAVYLCASSLEYAPLYEQYFGPGTRLTVT.

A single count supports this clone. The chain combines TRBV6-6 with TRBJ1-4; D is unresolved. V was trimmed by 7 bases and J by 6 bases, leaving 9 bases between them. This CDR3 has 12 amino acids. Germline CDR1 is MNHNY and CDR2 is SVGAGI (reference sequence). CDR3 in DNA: TGTGCCAGCAATCGGAGAGATGAAAAACTGTTTTTT. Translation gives CASNRRDEKLFF.

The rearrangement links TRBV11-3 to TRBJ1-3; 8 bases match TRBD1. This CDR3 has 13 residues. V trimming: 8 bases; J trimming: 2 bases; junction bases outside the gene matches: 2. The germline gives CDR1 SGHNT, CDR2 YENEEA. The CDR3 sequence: CASATGAGNTIYF. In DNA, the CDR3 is TGTGCCAGCGCGACAGGGGCTGGAAACACCATATATTTT.

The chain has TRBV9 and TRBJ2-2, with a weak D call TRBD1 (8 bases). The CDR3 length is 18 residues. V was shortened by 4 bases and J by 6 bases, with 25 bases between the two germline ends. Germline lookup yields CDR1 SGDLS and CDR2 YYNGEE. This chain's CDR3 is CASSPRGRTGWDPGELFF. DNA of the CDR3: TGTGCCAGCAGCCCGCGGGGGAGGACAGGGTGGGATCCCGGGGAGCTGTTTTTT.

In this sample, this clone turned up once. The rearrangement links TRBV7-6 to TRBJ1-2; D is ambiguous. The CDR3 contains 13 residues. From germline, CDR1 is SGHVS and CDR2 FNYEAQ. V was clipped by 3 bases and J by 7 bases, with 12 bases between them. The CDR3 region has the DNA TGTGCCAGCAGCTTTGGCGCTATCGGTGGCTACACCTTC. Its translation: CASSFGAIGGYTF. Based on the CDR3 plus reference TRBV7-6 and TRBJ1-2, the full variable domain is GAGVSQSPRYKVTKRGQDVALRCDPISGHVSLYWYRQALGQGPEFLTYFNYEAQQDKSGLPNDRFSAERPEGSISTLTIQRTEQRDSAMYRCASSFGAIGGYTFGSGTRLTVV.